Following are 29 T cell receptor beta chains from one sample sequenced in a study of vaccination effects on CD4 cells after COVID-19. Antigen-specific CD4+ T cells expanded by the ViraFEST assay with viral peptide pools were then sequenced. Subsequent to a culture period of 10 to 11 days, CD4+ T cells were isolated. Absence of prior SARS-CoV-2 infection characterized the vaccine recipients, who showed negative nucleocapsid antibodies. These receptors have no identified antigens. TCRdb's table, derived via immunoSEQ multiplex PCR, lists solely in-frame clones and lacks some. Of roughly 63,000 clones listed, over 70% are singletons. The sample here was CD4+ T cells from PBMCs cultured with SARS-CoV-2 spike peptides, taken before COVID-19 vaccination. Receptor source: a human donor who received a COVID-19 vaccine.

The chain uses TRBV2 and TRBJ2-3; 9 bases are shared with TRBD2. The J segment lost 3 bases and the V segment lost 2 bases, leaving 15 bases of the junction unmatched. Germline lookup yields CDR1 SNHLY and CDR2 FYNNEI. The CDR3 length is 19 residues. The CDR3 loop reads CASSELSFAGGPGTDTQYF. The CDR3 nucleotides read TGTGCCAGCAGTGAATTGTCATTTGCGGGGGGGCCCGGGACAGATACGCAGTATTTT. Full variable domain (rest looked up from reference TRBV2 and TRBJ2-3): EPEVTQTPSHQVTQMGQEVILRCVPISNHLYFYWYRQILGQKVEFLVSFYNNEISEKSEIFDDQFSVERPDGSNFTLKIRSTKLEDSAMYFCASSELSFAGGPGTDTQYFGPGTRLTVL.

The chain links TRBV5-1 to TRBJ2-1, with 9 bases matching TRBD1. Trimming took 2 bases from V and 3 from J; bases not matched to a gene: 3. Germline-derived CDR1 and CDR2 are SGHRS and YFSETQ. This CDR3 contains 15 residues. CDR3 sequence: CASSLQTGGYNEQFF. Here the CDR3 DNA reads TGCGCCAGCAGCTTACAGACAGGGGGCTACAATGAGCAGTTCTTC.

The CDR3 sequence: CASSLDGGRTDTQYF. As DNA, the CDR3 is TGTGCCAGCAGCTTAGACGGGGGGAGGACAGATACGCAGTATTTT. V and J are TRBV7-2 and TRBJ2-3; 7 bases map to TRBD2. Trimming at V came to 1 base and at J to 3 bases, leaving 4 bases not matched to a gene. The CDR3 is made up of 15 amino acids. Germline CDR1 reads SGHTA; CDR2 reads FQGNSA.

This clone was observed a handful of times. The gene calls are TRBV18 and TRBJ2-7, with D tentatively TRBD1 or TRBD2 (5 bases each). There are 14 residues in the CDR3. V lost 3 bases and J lost 5, with 14 bases in between. Germline values: CDR1 KGHSH, CDR2 LQKENI. CDR3 sequence (DNA): TGTGCCAGCTCACCGGGGACCGACCCCCACGAGCAGTACGTC. Amino acid sequence: CASSPGTDPHEQYV.

Only one count was recorded for this clone. The rearrangement joins TRBV2 to TRBJ2-5, with D possibly matching TRBD2 (6 bases). V gave up 2 bases and J gave up 2 bases, with 9 bases separating them. Germline V gives CDR1 SNHLY, CDR2 FYNNEI. CDR3 length: 14 amino acids. The CDR3 DNA is TGTGCCAGCAGTGAAATAGCGGCTCAAGAGACCCAGTACTTC. Translation gives CASSEIAAQETQYF. Supplemented by reference TRBV2 and TRBJ2-5, the full variable domain reads EPEVTQTPSHQVTQMGQEVILRCVPISNHLYFYWYRQILGQKVEFLVSFYNNEISEKSEIFDDQFSVERPDGSNFTLKIRSTKLEDSAMYFCASSEIAAQETQYFGPGTRLLVL.

The chain employs TRBV6-5 and TRBJ1-4, with 9 bases matching TRBD1. Germline loops: CDR1 MNHEY, CDR2 SVGAGI. The CDR3 has 14 residues. The junction had 2 bases not matched to a gene; V was cut back by 6 bases and J by 3 bases. Written as DNA, the CDR3 is TGTGCCAGCAGACGACAGGGGGCTAATGAAAAACTGTTTTTT. Translation gives CASRRQGANEKLFF.

This chain connects TRBV28 to TRBJ1-1; D is undetermined. V shed 2 bases and J shed 2 bases, with 12 bases lying between them. The CDR3 covers 15 residues. CDR1 is MDHEN, CDR2 SYDVKM, per germline. CDR3 sequence: CASSLRLKGNTEAFF. The CDR3 DNA reads TGTGCCAGCAGTTTAAGGCTTAAGGGAAACACTGAAGCTTTCTTT. The whole variable domain, remainder taken from reference TRBV28 and TRBJ1-1, is DVKVTQSSRYLVKRTGEKVFLECVQDMDHENMFWYRQDPGLGLRLIYFSYDVKMKEKGDIPEGYSVSREKKERFSLILESASTNQTSMYLCASSLRLKGNTEAFFGQGTRLTVV.

The gene calls are TRBV18 and TRBJ2-5; 9 positions agree with TRBD1. Trimming took 6 bases from V and 2 from J; bases not matched to a gene: 4. Germline CDR1 is KGHSH and CDR2 is LQKENI. The CDR3 is made up of 14 amino acids. The CDR3: CASSRDRGQETQYF. The CDR3 DNA sequence: TGTGCCAGCTCTCGCGACAGGGGGCAAGAGACCCAGTACTTC.

The V and J genes are TRBV29-1 and TRBJ1-4; no definite D call. The CDR3 loop spans 16 amino acids. CDR1 is SQVTM and CDR2 is ANQGSEA in the germline V gene. Trimming removed 1 base at V and 3 bases at J, with 15 bases between. The CDR3 here is CSVEVIGLGANEKLFF. The CDR3 DNA reads TGCAGCGTTGAAGTTATAGGGCTGGGAGCTAATGAAAAACTGTTTTTT. The complete variable domain, with remaining parts taken from reference TRBV29-1 and TRBJ1-4, reads SAVISQKPSRDICQRGTSLTIQCQVDSQVTMMFWYRQQPGQSLTLIATANQGSEATYESGFVIDKFPISRPNLTFSTLTVSNMSPEDSSIYLCSVEVIGLGANEKLFFGSGTQLSVL.

The chain joins TRBV19 to TRBJ2-5; D might be TRBD1 (8 bases). CDR3 size: 16 residues. Per germline, CDR1 LNHDA and CDR2 SQIVND (reference sequence). Deletions cut 3 bases from V and 5 bases from J, with 19 bases between. The CDR3 DNA sequence: TGTGCCAGTAGTATCTGGGTTGGACAGGGAGGGGAGACCCAGTACTTC. Its protein product is CASSIWVGQGGETQYF. The variable domain in full, with the rest retrieved from reference TRBV19 and TRBJ2-5, is DGGITQSPKYLFRKEGQNVTLSCEQNLNHDAMYWYRQDPGQGLRLIYYSQIVNDFQKGDIAEGYSVSREKKESFPLTVTSAQKNPTAFYLCASSIWVGQGGETQYFGPGTRLLVL.

The V call is TRBV19, the J call TRBJ2-7; D is unresolved. The CDR3 totals 14 residues. The V end lost 7 bases, the J end lost 0 bases, and 13 bases lay between the germline ends. Germline CDR1 LNHDA, CDR2 SQIVND (reference sequence). The CDR3 DNA follows: TGTGCCAGTATCGAACGGATTATCTCCTACGAGCAGTACGTC. This encodes CASIERIISYEQYV.

This clone was seen a handful of times. The chain has TRBV19 and TRBJ1-6; 10 bases map to TRBD1. Losses at the gene ends were 6 bases for V and 10 bases for J; bases not matched to a gene: 9. CDR1 is LNHDA and CDR2 is SQIVND in the germline V gene (reference sequence). The CDR3 is 15 amino acids. The CDR3 DNA sequence: TGTGCCAGTAGCGCTCCGGGACAGGGGAGATCACCCCTCCACTTT. Translated, it gives CASSAPGQGRSPLHF.

This chain joins TRBV19 and TRBJ2-5; TRBD2 aligns across 7 bases. CDR3 length equals 14 residues. J was trimmed by 4 bases and V by 1 base; bases with no gene match: 3. Germline V lookup: CDR1 LNHDA, CDR2 SQIVND (reference sequence). The DNA for the CDR3 is TGTGCCAGTAGTATAGGGGGCGGGAGAGAGACCCAGTACTTC. It translates to CASSIGGGRETQYF.

This rearrangement joins TRBV18 to TRBJ1-1; D may be TRBD1 (5 bases). The germline V and J ends were trimmed by 4 bases and 10 bases, with 19 bases remaining between them. The CDR3 contains 14 residues. Germline CDR1 and CDR2: KGHSH and LQKENI. The CDR3 DNA reads TGTGCCAGCTCACTGACCGGGACGTCTTTTGGAGCTTTCTTT. Its translation is CASSLTGTSFGAFF.

The gene calls are TRBV6-5 and TRBJ2-7, with 9 bases lining up with TRBD1. The CDR3 runs to 13 residues. Trimming took 6 bases from V and 4 from J; bases not matched to a gene: 4. Per germline, CDR1 MNHEY and CDR2 SVGAGI. The CDR3 nucleotides read TGTGCCAGCAGGCAGACAGGGGGGTACGAGCAGTACGTC. It specifies CASRQTGGYEQYV.

The chain couples TRBV28 to TRBJ2-3; TRBD2 is a possible D gene (7 bases). V shed 3 bases and J shed 1 base, with 14 bases lying between them. Germline CDR1 MDHEN, CDR2 SYDVKM. The CDR3 consists of 16 residues. The CDR3 coding sequence is TGTGCCAGCAGTTTTTTGACGGGGGGCCGCACAGATACGCAGTATTTT. Translating it yields CASSFLTGGRTDTQYF.

The chain recombines TRBV5-6 with TRBJ1-1; D may be TRBD1 (5 bases). The V gene's germline CDR1 is SGHDT and CDR2 YYEEEE. This CDR3 region has 15 residues. Trimming removed 1 base at V and 3 bases at J, with 13 bases between. This chain's CDR3 is CASSLISRGDTEAFF. CDR3 coding DNA: TGTGCCAGCAGCTTGATATCTCGGGGGGACACTGAAGCTTTCTTT.

This chain joins TRBV18 and TRBJ2-1; 7 bases fit TRBD2. This CDR3 region has 15 residues. The junction had 7 bases not matched to a gene; V was cut back by 4 bases and J by 4 bases. CDR1 and CDR2 from the germline V gene are KGHSH and LQKENI. CDR3 loop: CASSLSGFGYNEQFF. As DNA, the CDR3 is TGTGCCAGCTCACTTAGCGGGTTTGGTTACAATGAGCAGTTCTTC.

This clone has only a few counts. The chain links TRBV10-3 to TRBJ2-7; D is undetermined. V lost 3 bases and J lost 3, with 9 bases in between. CDR3 size: 13 residues. Germline lookup yields CDR1 ENHRY and CDR2 SYGVKD. CDR3: CAISDPVGYEQYV. CDR3 nucleotides: TGTGCCATCAGTGATCCGGTTGGCTACGAGCAGTACGTC.

The chain carries TRBV5-4 and TRBJ2-2; D is ambiguous. Germline loops: CDR1 SGHNT, CDR2 YYREEE (reference sequence). Trimming cost V 5 bases and J 0 bases, with 8 bases left between them. This CDR3 comprises 14 residues. CDR3 amino acids: CASRKDSNTGELFF. CDR3 nucleotide sequence: TGTGCCAGCAGAAAAGACTCGAACACCGGGGAGCTGTTTTTT. Based on the CDR3 plus reference TRBV5-4 and TRBJ2-2, the full variable domain is ETGVTQSPTHLIKTRGQQVTLRCSSQSGHNTVSWYQQALGQGPQFIFQYYREEENGRGNFPPRFSGLQFPNYSSELNVNALELDDSALYLCASRKDSNTGELFFGEGSRLTVL.

This chain joins TRBV28 and TRBJ2-3; possible D gene TRBD1, 6 bases. Germline assignment: CDR1 MDHEN and CDR2 SYDVKM. The CDR3 runs to 15 residues. Trimming took off 7 bases at V and 7 bases at J, with 21 bases between the two ends. The CDR3 DNA follows: TGTGCCAGCACCGTGGGCAGGGGCTTTACCAATACGCAGTATTTT. It specifies CASTVGRGFTNTQYF.

This clone was seen once. The chain links TRBV6-6 to TRBJ2-2; 8 bases map to TRBD2. Germline assignment: CDR1 MNHNY and CDR2 SVGAGI (reference sequence). V trimming: 2 bases; J trimming: 7 bases; junction bases outside the gene matches: 9. This CDR3 is 16 amino acids long. The CDR3 spells CASSYRAGGNGGELFF. The DNA of the CDR3 is TGTGCCAGCAGTTACCGGGCGGGGGGAAATGGCGGGGAGCTGTTTTTT.

The CDR3 DNA reads TGTGCCAGCACAGAATCGGGGCGGGGGGGCTCAAGCGGAGAGACCCAGTACTTC. This sequence encodes CASTESGRGGSSGETQYF. The rearrangement joins TRBV19 to TRBJ2-5; TRBD2 aligns across 9 bases. The CDR3 loop spans 18 amino acids. V was pared by 9 bases and J by 4 bases, with 21 bases of the junction left unmatched. The germline V gene encodes CDR1 LNHDA and CDR2 SQIVND (reference sequence). The whole variable domain, filled in from reference TRBV19 and TRBJ2-5, reads DGGITQSPKYLFRKEGQNVTLSCEQNLNHDAMYWYRQDPGQGLRLIYYSQIVNDFQKGDIAEGYSVSREKKESFPLTVTSAQKNPTAFYLCASTESGRGGSSGETQYFGPGTRLLVL.

The chain links TRBV24-1 to TRBJ1-5; D unresolved. This CDR3 region has 17 residues. From germline, CDR1 is KGHDR and CDR2 SFDVKD. Trimming took off 2 bases at V and 0 bases at J, with 13 bases between the two ends. CDR3 loop: CATSDSEGVNSNQPQHF. The CDR3 coding sequence is TGTGCCACCAGTGATTCAGAGGGAGTGAATAGCAATCAGCCCCAGCATTTT.

This clone has only a few counts. J is TRBJ2-7 and V is TRBV7-9, with unresolved D. V was pared by 5 bases and J by 2 bases, with 13 bases between. Germline V CDR1 and CDR2: SEHNR, FQNEAQ (reference sequence). The CDR3 runs to 14 residues. CDR3 region: CASSRSDIPYEQYV. CDR3 sequence (DNA): TGTGCCAGCAGCCGATCAGACATTCCCTACGAGCAGTACGTC.

V and J are TRBV18 and TRBJ1-3, with D possibly being TRBD1 (5 bases). The CDR3 covers 18 residues. Germline values: CDR1 KGHSH, CDR2 LQKENI. The ends were cut back, 1 base at V and 0 bases at J, with 16 bases in the middle. The CDR3, as DNA: TGTGCCAGCTCACCACAGCTCCACCAGGGCCGCTCTGGAAACACCATATATTTT. It codes for CASSPQLHQGRSGNTIYF.

The chain carries TRBV7-2 and TRBJ2-5, with 11 bases identical to TRBD1. This CDR3 has 16 residues. V gave up 4 bases and J gave up 5 bases; unmatched junction bases: 9. Germline CDR1 is SGHTA and CDR2 is FQGNSA. Written as DNA, the CDR3 is TGTGCCAGCAGCTCGAATACGGACAGGGGGCGGGAGACCCAGTACTTC. Protein product: CASSSNTDRGRETQYF.

V gene TRBV6-2 or TRBV6-3 combines with J gene TRBJ2-7, with 15 bases aligning to TRBD2. V shed 2 bases, J shed 0 bases, and the junction held 8 bases outside the gene matches. The CDR3 is made up of 19 amino acids. Germline V gives CDR1 MNHEY, CDR2 SVGEGT. CDR3 sequence: CASSYLVGLAGGSSYEQYV. The CDR3 DNA reads TGTGCCAGCAGTTACCTGGTTGGACTAGCGGGGGGGTCCTCCTACGAGCAGTACGTC.

V usage is TRBV27 and J usage is TRBJ1-3; no definite D call. V lost 7 bases and J 2 bases, leaving 6 bases between the germline ends. CDR1 MNHEY and CDR2 SMNVEV come from the germline V gene (reference sequence). CDR3 size: 12 residues. CDR3 in DNA: TGTGCCAGCAAGGCGACTGGAAACACCATATATTTT. Protein: CASKATGNTIYF.